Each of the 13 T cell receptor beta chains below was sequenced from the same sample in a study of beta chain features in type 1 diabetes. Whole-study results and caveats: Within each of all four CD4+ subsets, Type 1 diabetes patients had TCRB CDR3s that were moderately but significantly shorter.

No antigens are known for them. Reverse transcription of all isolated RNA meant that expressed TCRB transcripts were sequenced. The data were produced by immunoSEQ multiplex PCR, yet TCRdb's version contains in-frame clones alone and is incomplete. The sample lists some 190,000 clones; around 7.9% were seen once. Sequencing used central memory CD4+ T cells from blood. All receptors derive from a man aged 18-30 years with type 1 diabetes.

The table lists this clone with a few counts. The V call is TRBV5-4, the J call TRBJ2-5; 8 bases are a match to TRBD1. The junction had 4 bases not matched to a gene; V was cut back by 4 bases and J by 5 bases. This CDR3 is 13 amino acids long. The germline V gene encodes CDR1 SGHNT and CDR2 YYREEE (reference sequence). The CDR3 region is CASSQTGVETQYF. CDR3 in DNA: TGTGCCAGCAGCCAGACAGGGGTGGAGACCCAGTACTTC.

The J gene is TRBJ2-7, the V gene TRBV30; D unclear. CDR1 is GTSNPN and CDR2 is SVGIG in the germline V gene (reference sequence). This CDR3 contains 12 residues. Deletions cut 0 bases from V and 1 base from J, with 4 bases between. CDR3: CAWSVLSYEQYF. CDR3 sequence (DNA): TGTGCCTGGAGTGTACTGTCCTACGAGCAGTACTTC.

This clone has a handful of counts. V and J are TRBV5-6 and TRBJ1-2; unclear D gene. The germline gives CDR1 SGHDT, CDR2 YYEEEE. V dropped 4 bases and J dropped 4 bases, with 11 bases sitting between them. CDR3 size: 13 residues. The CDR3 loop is CASSPPRAYGYTF. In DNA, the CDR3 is TGTGCCAGCAGCCCCCCGAGGGCCTATGGCTACACCTTC.

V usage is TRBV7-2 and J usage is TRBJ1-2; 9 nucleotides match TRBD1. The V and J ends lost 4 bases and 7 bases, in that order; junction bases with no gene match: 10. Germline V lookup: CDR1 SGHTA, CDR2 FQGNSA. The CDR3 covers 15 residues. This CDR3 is CASSWGDRERVGYTF. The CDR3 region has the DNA TGTGCCAGCAGCTGGGGGGACAGGGAAAGAGTTGGCTACACCTTC. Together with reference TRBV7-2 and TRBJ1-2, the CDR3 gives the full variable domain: GAGVSQSPSNKVTEKGKDVELRCDPISGHTALYWYRQSLGQGLEFLIYFQGNSAPDKSGLPSDRFSAERTGGSVSTLTIQRTQQEDSAVYLCASSWGDRERVGYTFGSGTRLTVV.

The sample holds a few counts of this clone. Here the CDR3 reads CASTLHGVSNNEQFF. CDR3 coding DNA: TGTGCCAGCACCCTTCACGGGGTCTCGAACAATGAGCAGTTCTTC. This chain joins TRBV7-9 and TRBJ2-1; D may be TRBD2 (5 bases). The germline gives CDR1 SEHNR, CDR2 FQNEAQ (reference sequence). Trimming took off 7 bases at V and 5 bases at J, with 18 bases between the two ends. The CDR3 length is 15 residues.

This CDR3 is CASSQGQQAAYEQYF. The CDR3 coding sequence is TGCGCCAGCAGCCAAGGGCAACAGGCCGCCTACGAGCAGTACTTC. J is TRBJ2-5 and V is TRBV4-1; D might be TRBD1 (5 bases). The J call may be mistaken, given a closer DNA end match to TRBJ2-7. This CDR3 comprises 15 residues. The germline V gene has CDR1 MGHRA and CDR2 YSYEKL.

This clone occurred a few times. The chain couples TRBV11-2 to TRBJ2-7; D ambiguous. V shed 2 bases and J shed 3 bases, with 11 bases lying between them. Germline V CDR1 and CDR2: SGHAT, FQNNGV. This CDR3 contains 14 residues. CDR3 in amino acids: CASSLPPNSYEQYF. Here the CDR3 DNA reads TGTGCCAGCAGCTTACCCCCTAACAGCTACGAGCAGTACTTC.

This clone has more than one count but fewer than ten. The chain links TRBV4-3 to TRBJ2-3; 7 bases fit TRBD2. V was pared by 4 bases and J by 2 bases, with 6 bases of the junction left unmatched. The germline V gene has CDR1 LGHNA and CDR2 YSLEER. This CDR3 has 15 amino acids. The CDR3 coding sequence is TGCGCCAGCAGCCCCGGAGCGGGGTACACAGATACGCAGTATTTT. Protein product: CASSPGAGYTDTQYF.

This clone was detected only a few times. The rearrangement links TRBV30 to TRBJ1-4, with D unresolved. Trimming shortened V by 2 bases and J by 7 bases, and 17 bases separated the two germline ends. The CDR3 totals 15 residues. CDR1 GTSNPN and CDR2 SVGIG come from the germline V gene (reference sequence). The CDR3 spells CAWSPGRAEGEKLFF. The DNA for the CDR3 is TGTGCCTGGAGTCCAGGACGGGCGGAGGGTGAAAAACTGTTTTTT. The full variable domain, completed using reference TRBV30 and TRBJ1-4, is SQTIHQWPATLVQPVGSPLSLECTVEGTSNPNLYWYRQAAGRGLQLLFYSVGIGQISSEVPQNLSASRPQDRQFILSSKKLLLSDSGFYLCAWSPGRAEGEKLFFGSGTQLSVL.

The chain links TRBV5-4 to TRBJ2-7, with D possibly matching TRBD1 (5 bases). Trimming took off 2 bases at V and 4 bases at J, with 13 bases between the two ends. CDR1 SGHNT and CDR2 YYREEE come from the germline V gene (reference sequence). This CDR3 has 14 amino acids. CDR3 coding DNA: TGTGCCAGCAGCTTTGACAGTTCCTTTTACGAGCAGTACTTC. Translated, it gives CASSFDSSFYEQYF.

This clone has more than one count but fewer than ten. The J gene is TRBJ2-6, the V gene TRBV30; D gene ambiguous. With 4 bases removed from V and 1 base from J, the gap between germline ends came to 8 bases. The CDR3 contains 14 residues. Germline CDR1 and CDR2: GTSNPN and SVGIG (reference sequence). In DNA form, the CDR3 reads TGTGCCTGGATTGAGAGGTCTGGGGCCAACGTCCTGACTTTC. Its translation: CAWIERSGANVLTF.

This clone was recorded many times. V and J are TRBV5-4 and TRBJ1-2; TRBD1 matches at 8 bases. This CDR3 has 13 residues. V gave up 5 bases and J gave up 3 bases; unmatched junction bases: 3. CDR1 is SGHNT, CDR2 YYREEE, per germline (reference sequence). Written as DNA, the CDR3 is TGTGCCAGCAGAAAACAGGGGGACTATGGCTACACCTTC. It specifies CASRKQGDYGYTF.

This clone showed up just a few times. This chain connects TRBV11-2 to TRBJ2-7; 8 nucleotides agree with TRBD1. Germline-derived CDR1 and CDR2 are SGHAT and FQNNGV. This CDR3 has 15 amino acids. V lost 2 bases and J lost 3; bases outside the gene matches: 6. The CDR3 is CASSLLTGQGYEQYF. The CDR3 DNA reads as TGTGCCAGCAGCTTATTGACAGGACAGGGCTACGAGCAGTACTTC.